The clone carrying this T cell receptor beta chain appeared once. The sample belongs to a study of Ad26.COV2.S vaccination and SARS-CoV-2 variants. Method: immunoSEQ multiplex PCR; TCRdb's copy keeps in-frame clones and lacks some. Among 450,000 to 550,000 clones listed, roughly nine tenths were seen once. Treatment meaning: approximately 18 received Ad26.COV2.S at low or high dose, single or two shots; several received placebo; per-sample allocation not given. Samples came from day 63 after the first vaccine or placebo injection. This receptor was identified in a person aged 18-65 years who received the Ad26.COV2.S COVID-19 vaccine or a placebo. The sample consisted of peripheral blood, taken in a trial of Ad26.COV2.S vaccine versus placebo.

The CDR3, as DNA: TGTGCCAGCAGCCTGACTAGCGGGCAGTTCTTC. The encoded protein is CASSLTSGQFF. This chain joins TRBV2 and TRBJ2-1, with 9 bases matching TRBD2. V lost 6 bases to trimming and J lost 12 bases; unmatched junction nucleotides: 3. The CDR3 is 11 residues long. Germline CDR1 SNHLY, CDR2 FYNNEI.